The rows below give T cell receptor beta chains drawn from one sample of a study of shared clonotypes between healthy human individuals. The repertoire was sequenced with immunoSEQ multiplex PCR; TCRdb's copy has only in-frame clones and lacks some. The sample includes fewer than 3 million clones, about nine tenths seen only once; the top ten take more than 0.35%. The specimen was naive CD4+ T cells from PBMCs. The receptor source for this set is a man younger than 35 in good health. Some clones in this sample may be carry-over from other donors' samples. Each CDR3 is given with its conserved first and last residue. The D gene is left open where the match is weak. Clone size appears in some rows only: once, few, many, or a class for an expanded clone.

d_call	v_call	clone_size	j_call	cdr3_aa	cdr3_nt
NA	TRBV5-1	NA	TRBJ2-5	CASSRANEETQYF	TGCGCCAGCAGCAGGGCGAACGAAGAGACCCAGTACTTC
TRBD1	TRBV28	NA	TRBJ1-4	CASSLQGARGEKLFF	TGTGCCAGCAGTTTACAGGGGGCGCGGGGTGAAAAACTGTTTTTT
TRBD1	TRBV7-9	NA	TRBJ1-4	CASSRQGSIGEKLFF	TGTGCCAGCAGTCGACAGGGTTCGATTGGAGAAAAACTGTTTTTT
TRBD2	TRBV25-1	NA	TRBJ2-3	CASSIAGGSTDTQYF	TGTGCCAGCAGTATAGCGGGAGGCAGCACAGATACGCAGTATTTT
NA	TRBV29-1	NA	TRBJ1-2	CSVASKGGQGVGYTF	TGCAGCGTTGCCTCAAAGGGAGGGCAAGGGGTCGGCTACACCTTC
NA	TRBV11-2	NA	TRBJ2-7	CASKRQGENIHEQYF	TGTGCCAGCAAGAGACAAGGTGAAAACATCCACGAGCAGTACTTC
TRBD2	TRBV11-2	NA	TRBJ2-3	CASSLGTNTDTQYF	TGTGCCAGCAGCCTCGGGACTAACACAGATACGCAGTATTTT
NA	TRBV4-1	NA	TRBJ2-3	CASSQLPGKDTQYF	TGCGCCAGCAGCCAACTCCCTGGAAAAGATACGCAGTATTTT
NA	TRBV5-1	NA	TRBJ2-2	CASSLVPRGTGELFF	TGCGCCAGCAGCTTGGTACCAAGGGGTACCGGGGAGCTGTTTTTT
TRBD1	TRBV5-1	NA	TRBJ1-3	CASSFFGQAASGNTIYF	TGCGCCAGCAGCTTCTTCGGACAGGCTGCCTCTGGAAACACCATATATTTT
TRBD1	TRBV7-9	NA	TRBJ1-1	CASSLATGGEAFF	TGTGCCAGCAGCTTAGCCACAGGGGGCGAAGCTTTCTTT
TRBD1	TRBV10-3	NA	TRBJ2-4	CATGTGTNIQYF	TGTGCCACAGGGACAGGGACAAACATTCAGTACTTC
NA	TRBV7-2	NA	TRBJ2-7	CASMGQYEQYF	TGTGCCAGCATGGGACAATACGAGCAGTACTTC
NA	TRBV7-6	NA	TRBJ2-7	CASSLESGSSYEQYF	TGTGCCAGCAGCTTAGAGAGTGGCAGCTCCTACGAGCAGTACTTC
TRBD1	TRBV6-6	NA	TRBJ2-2	CASSPGQGLNTGELFF	TGTGCCAGCAGCCCGGGACAGGGGCTGAACACCGGGGAGCTGTTTTTT
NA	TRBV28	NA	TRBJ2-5	CASSGTGKKARAQYF	TGTGCCAGCAGCGGGACGGGTAAAAAGGCTCGGGCCCAGTACTTC
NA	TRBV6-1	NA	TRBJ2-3	CASSEDGNWDTQYF	TGTGCCAGCAGTGAAGACGGCAATTGGGATACGCAGTATTTT
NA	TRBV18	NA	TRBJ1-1	CASSAAYNTEAFF	TGTGCCAGCTCAGCCGCATACAACACTGAAGCTTTCTTT
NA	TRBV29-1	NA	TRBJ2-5	CSVEVLGETQYF	TGCAGCGTTGAAGTTCTGGGAGAGACCCAGTACTTC
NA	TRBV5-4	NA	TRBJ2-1	CASSPTVSSYNEQFF	TGTGCCAGCAGCCCCACCGTGAGCTCCTACAATGAGCAGTTCTTC
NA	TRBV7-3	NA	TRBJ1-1	CASSLNREGNTEAFF	TGTGCCAGCAGCCTTAACAGGGAGGGGAACACTGAAGCTTTCTTT
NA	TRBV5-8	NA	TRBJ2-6	CASSLFGSGANVLTF	TGTGCCAGCAGCTTGTTTGGCTCTGGGGCCAACGTCCTGACTTTC
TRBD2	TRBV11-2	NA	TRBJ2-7	CASSLTRTSGYEQYF	TGTGCCAGCAGCTTAACGAGGACTAGCGGCTACGAGCAGTACTTC
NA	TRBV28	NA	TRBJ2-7	CASSPNGPYEQYF	TGTGCCAGCAGCCCTAACGGTCCCTACGAGCAGTACTTC
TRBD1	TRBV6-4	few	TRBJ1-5	CASGDSSNQPQHF	TGTGCCAGCGGGGACAGTAGCAATCAGCCCCAGCATTTT
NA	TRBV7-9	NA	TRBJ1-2	CASSLKPGALRGYTF	TGTGCCAGCAGCTTAAAACCAGGGGCTCTAAGAGGCTACACCTTC
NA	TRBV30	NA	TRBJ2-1	CAWSRDRNNEQFF	TGTGCCTGGAGCAGGGATAGGAACAATGAGCAGTTCTTC
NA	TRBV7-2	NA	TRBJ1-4	CASSLAVWTTNEKLFF	TGTGCCAGCAGCTTAGCGGTTTGGACGACTAATGAAAAACTGTTTTTT
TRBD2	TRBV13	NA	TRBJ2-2	CATGRPGGRAIGELFF	TGTGCCACTGGCCGACCGGGCGGGAGGGCCATCGGGGAGCTGTTTTTT
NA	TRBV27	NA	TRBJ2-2	CASSLNGGANTGELFF	TGTGCCAGCAGTCTAAATGGGGGCGCGAACACCGGGGAGCTGTTTTTT
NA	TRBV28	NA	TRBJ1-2	CASSLAGGGYTF	TGTGCCAGCAGTTTAGCAGGAGGCGGCTACACCTTC
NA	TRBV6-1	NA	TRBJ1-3	CASSRMSGLVNTIYF	TGTGCCAGCAGCCGAATGAGTGGACTGGTCAACACCATATATTTT
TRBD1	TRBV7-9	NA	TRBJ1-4	CASSPRDRSNEKLFF	TGTGCCAGCAGCCCGAGGGACAGGTCTAATGAAAAACTGTTTTTT
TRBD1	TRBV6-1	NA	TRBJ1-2	CASSPSQGAYGYTF	TGTGCCAGCAGCCCTTCACAGGGGGCCTATGGCTACACCTTC
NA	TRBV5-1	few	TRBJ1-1	CASSFGGDEAFF	TGCGCCAGCAGCTTCGGGGGGGATGAAGCTTTCTTT
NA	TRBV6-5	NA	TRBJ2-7	CASSYSRRVSGEQYF	TGTGCCAGCAGTTACTCTAGGAGGGTAAGTGGCGAGCAGTACTTC
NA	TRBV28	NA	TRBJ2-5	CASSLPSETQYF	TGTGCCAGCAGTCTGCCCTCAGAGACCCAGTACTTC
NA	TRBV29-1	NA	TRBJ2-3	CSVEGWRESTDTQYF	TGCAGCGTTGAAGGCTGGAGGGAGAGCACAGATACGCAGTATTTT
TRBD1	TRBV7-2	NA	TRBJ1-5	CASSLRQGAGQPQHF	TGTGCCAGCAGCTTAAGACAGGGGGCTGGGCAGCCCCAGCATTTT
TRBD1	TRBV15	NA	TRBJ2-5	CATSRGGQGGETQYF	TGTGCCACCAGCAGAGGGGGACAGGGCGGGGAGACCCAGTACTTC
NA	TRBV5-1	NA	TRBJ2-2	CASSLYRENTGELFF	TGCGCCAGCAGCTTGTATAGGGAGAACACCGGGGAGCTGTTTTTT
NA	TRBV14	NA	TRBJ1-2	CASSQDWNSANYGYTF	TGTGCCAGCAGCCAAGATTGGAATTCGGCTAACTATGGCTACACCTTC
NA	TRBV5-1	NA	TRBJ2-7	CASSWSLGQLYEQYF	TGCGCCAGCAGCTGGTCGTTGGGCCAGCTATACGAGCAGTACTTC
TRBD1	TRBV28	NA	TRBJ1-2	CASRPRPGGSPLGGYTF	TGTGCCAGCAGGCCCCGTCCAGGGGGGTCCCCCCTTGGTGGCTACACCTTC
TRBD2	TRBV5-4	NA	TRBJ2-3	CASRRGGRETDTQYF	TGTGCCAGCAGGCGAGGCGGGAGGGAAACAGATACGCAGTATTTT
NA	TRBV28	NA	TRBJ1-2	CASSPASRQFYGYTF	TGTGCCAGCAGTCCCGCCTCGCGGCAGTTCTATGGCTACACCTTC
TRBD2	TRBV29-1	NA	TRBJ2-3	CSVAAGAGDTQYF	TGCAGCGTTGCAGCGGGAGCAGGAGATACGCAGTATTTT
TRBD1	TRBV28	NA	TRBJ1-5	CASSLIDRASNQPQHF	TGTGCCAGCAGTTTAATTGACAGGGCCAGCAATCAGCCCCAGCATTTT
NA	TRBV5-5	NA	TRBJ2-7	CASSPWGQGYEQYF	TGTGCCAGCAGCCCCTGGGGGCAGGGCTACGAGCAGTACTTC
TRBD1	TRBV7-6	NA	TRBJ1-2	CASSLGGTGNYGYTF	TGTGCCAGCAGCTTAGGCGGGACAGGGAACTATGGCTACACCTTC
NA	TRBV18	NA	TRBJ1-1	CASSPGVGGTEAFF	TGTGCCAGCTCACCCGGCGTAGGGGGCACTGAAGCTTTCTTT
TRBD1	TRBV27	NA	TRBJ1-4	CASRRTGGNEKLFF	TGTGCCAGCAGGCGGACAGGGGGTAATGAAAAACTGTTTTTT
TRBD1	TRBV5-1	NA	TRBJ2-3	CASSLDRVTDTQYF	TGCGCCAGCAGTTTGGACAGGGTCACAGATACGCAGTATTTT
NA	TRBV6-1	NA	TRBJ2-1	CASRVTSPAYNEQFF	TGTGCCAGCAGGGTGACTAGTCCGGCCTACAATGAGCAGTTCTTC
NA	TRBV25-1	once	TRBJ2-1	CASSELGTLQGKQFF	TGTGCCAGCAGTGAATTAGGGACACTCCAAGGGAAGCAGTTCTTC
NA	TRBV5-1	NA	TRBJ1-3	CASSLGQGGNTIYF	TGCGCCAGCAGCTTGGGCCAGGGGGGAAACACCATATATTTT
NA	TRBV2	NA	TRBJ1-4	CASSPRGVTNEKLFF	TGTGCCAGCAGCCCTCGGGGGGTAACTAATGAAAAACTGTTTTTT
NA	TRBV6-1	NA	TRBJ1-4	CASSGGLNEKLFF	TGTGCCAGCAGTGGCGGACTAAATGAAAAACTGTTTTTT
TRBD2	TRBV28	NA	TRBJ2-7	CASSLSGRPRSEQYF	TGTGCCAGCAGTTTAAGCGGGAGGCCCCGGTCCGAGCAGTACTTC
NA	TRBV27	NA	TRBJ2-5	CASSLRRAQRYQETQYF	TGTGCCAGCAGTTTACGGAGGGCTCAACGGTACCAAGAGACCCAGTACTTC